This entry lists 21 T cell receptor beta chains sequenced from one sample in a study of Tregs in tolerant kidney transplant recipients. The data were produced by immunoSEQ multiplex PCR, yet TCRdb's version contains in-frame clones alone and is incomplete. The top ten hold roughly 11% of the sample, which has some 70,000 clones, around nine tenths seen once. Material: CD8+ T cells from blood, obtained before the transplant. The receptors were sampled from a human donor who received a combined kidney and bone marrow transplant.

V gene TRBV13 combines with J gene TRBJ1-1; perhaps TRBD1 as D (5 bases). The V gene lost 5 bases and the J gene lost 4 bases, with 26 bases spanning the gap. Germline V gene sequence: CDR1 PRHDT, CDR2 FYEKMQ (reference sequence). The length of the CDR3 is 18 residues. Written as DNA, the CDR3 is TGTGCCAGCAGCCCCCTTGGACACAAAGGGACTTCGGGCACTGAAGCTTTCTTT. It codes for CASSPLGHKGTSGTEAFF.

This sequence joins TRBV14 and TRBJ1-2; possibly TRBD1 for D (6 bases). Germline CDR1 reads SGHDN; CDR2 reads FVKESK. This CDR3 contains 13 residues. V lost 4 bases to trimming and J lost 6 bases, with 12 bases between them. In nucleotides, the CDR3 is TGTGCCAGCAGCCTACAGGGAGCTCATGGCTACACCTTC. It codes for CASSLQGAHGYTF. Based on the CDR3 plus reference TRBV14 and TRBJ1-2, the full variable domain is EAGVTQFPSHSVIEKGQTVTLRCDPISGHDNLYWYRRVMGKEIKFLLHFVKESKQDESGMPNNRFLAERTGGTYSTLKVQPAELEDSGVYFCASSLQGAHGYTFGSGTRLTVV.

The CDR3 loop is CASSLGPNEQFF. The CDR3 region has the DNA TGTGCCAGCAGCCTAGGTCCGAATGAGCAGTTCTTC. The rearrangement uses TRBV5-6 and TRBJ2-1; D gene uncertain. Trimming removed 4 bases from V and 7 bases from J, with 9 bases in between. The CDR3 runs 12 residues. Per germline, CDR1 SGHDT and CDR2 YYEEEE.

The chain has TRBV25-1 and TRBJ1-2; D gene unclear. From germline, CDR1 is MGHDK and CDR2 SYGVNS. Trimming removed 1 base at V and 5 bases at J, with 20 bases between. The CDR3 is made up of 17 amino acids. The CDR3 loop is CASSEFVYPGPEYGYTF. The CDR3 DNA is TGTGCCAGCAGTGAATTCGTTTATCCTGGTCCGGAGTATGGCTACACCTTC.

The rearrangement uses TRBV27 and TRBJ2-7, with TRBD2 matching over 7 bases. Germline V lookup: CDR1 MNHEY, CDR2 SMNVEV (reference sequence). The CDR3 has 16 amino acids. The junction had 7 bases not matched to a gene; V was cut back by 2 bases and J by 0 bases. CDR3 sequence (DNA): TGTGCCAGCAGTTTAGGGAGGGGTGCTGGCTCCTACGAGCAGTACTTC. Translated, it gives CASSLGRGAGSYEQYF.

This sequence joins TRBV11-2 and TRBJ2-1, with 9 positions matching TRBD2. This CDR3 spans 16 amino acids. Germline V gives CDR1 SGHAT, CDR2 FQNNGV. J gave up 1 base and V 6 bases, and 7 bases lay outside the gene matches. This CDR3 is CASRTMTSGSYNEQFF. Here the CDR3 DNA reads TGTGCCAGCAGGACAATGACTAGCGGATCCTACAATGAGCAGTTCTTC.

This clone turned up a few times. The chain recombines TRBV5-4 with TRBJ2-7, with 13 bases lining up with TRBD2. The CDR3 contains 18 residues. Germline trimming cut 4 bases from V and 3 bases from J; bases unmatched to any gene: 13. Germline CDR1 reads SGHNT; CDR2 reads YYREEE (reference sequence). The CDR3: CASSLWTSGGLGSYEQYF. The CDR3 nucleotides are TGTGCCAGCAGCCTATGGACTAGCGGGGGCCTAGGGAGCTACGAGCAGTACTTC.

This chain connects TRBV30 to TRBJ2-7; 7 nucleotides align to TRBD2. Germline V gives CDR1 GTSNPN, CDR2 SVGIG (reference sequence). The CDR3 runs to 16 residues. V trimming: 4 bases; J trimming: 0 bases; junction bases outside the gene matches: 12. Written as DNA, the CDR3 is TGTGCCTGGACCAACCCTCGGGGGGTGAACTCCTACGAGCAGTACTTC. Translation: CAWTNPRGVNSYEQYF.

With respect to this clone: The junction does not match germline at one end; this may be a read error. Other DNA sequences from this sample encode an identical CDR3 as well. The chain is built from TRBV7-2 and TRBJ1-6, with D possibly being TRBD1 (5 bases). CDR1 SGHTA and CDR2 FQGNSA come from the germline V gene. The CDR3 is made up of 17 amino acids. CDR3 amino acids: CASSLTGGIYGDSPLHF. The CDR3 DNA is TGTGCCAGCAGCCTAACCGGGGGGATCTACGGTGATTCCCCCCTCCACTTT.

The chain carries TRBV29-1 and TRBJ1-1; D not resolved. Germline V gene sequence: CDR1 SQVTM, CDR2 ANQGSEA. V was trimmed by 7 bases and J by 7 bases, leaving 16 bases between them. CDR3 size: 12 residues. The CDR3 sequence: CSAILAAVEAFF. The CDR3 bases are TGCAGCGCAATTTTGGCGGCGGTTGAAGCTTTCTTT.

A single count supports this clone. The chain links TRBV9 to TRBJ2-3, with 10 bases fitting TRBD2. Germline values: CDR1 SGDLS, CDR2 YYNGEE. The CDR3 consists of 16 residues. V trimming: 3 bases; J trimming: 7 bases; junction bases outside the gene matches: 11. The CDR3 reads CASSAYERGGTHTQYF. In nucleotides, the CDR3 is TGTGCCAGCAGCGCGTATGAGCGGGGGGGCACCCATACGCAGTATTTT.

The J gene is TRBJ2-5, the V gene TRBV27; TRBD1 might be the D (6 bases). Per the germline V gene, CDR1 is MNHEY and CDR2 is SMNVEV (reference sequence). The CDR3 extends over 15 amino acids. V was clipped by 5 bases and J by 0 bases, with 13 bases between them. The CDR3 DNA reads as TGTGCCAGCAGTATCGAACAGGGATACCAAGAGACCCAGTACTTC. Translated: CASSIEQGYQETQYF.

The chain uses TRBV7-9 and TRBJ2-5, with a possible D match to TRBD1 (6 bases). CDR1 and CDR2 from the germline V gene are SEHNR and FQNEAQ (reference sequence). The CDR3 consists of 15 residues. Trimming removed 0 bases from V and 6 bases from J, with 14 bases in between. The CDR3 spells CASSLARRGSKTQYF. CDR3 nucleotides: TGTGCCAGCAGCTTAGCGCGAAGGGGGTCGAAGACCCAGTACTTC.

In its sample, this clone was seen once. The gene calls are TRBV7-8 and TRBJ2-7; TRBD2 matches at 10 bases. The CDR3 consists of 17 residues. The V gene's germline CDR1 is SGHVS and CDR2 FQNEAQ. Unmatched junction bases numbered 10, after V lost 5 bases and J lost 0 bases. As DNA, the CDR3 is TGTGCCAGCAGCGACACTAGCGGGACAAAGCTCTCCTACGAGCAGTACTTC. The encoded protein is CASSDTSGTKLSYEQYF.

The gene calls are TRBV30 and TRBJ1-5, with D possibly matching TRBD1 (6 bases). The CDR3 sequence is 14 residues long. Germline-derived CDR1 and CDR2 are GTSNPN and SVGIG (reference sequence). V shed 0 bases and J shed 7 bases, with 13 bases lying between them. This CDR3 reads CAWSVLGGRQPQHF. The CDR3 region has the DNA TGTGCCTGGAGTGTATTGGGGGGGCGGCAGCCCCAGCATTTT. Full variable domain (outside the CDR3, taken from reference TRBV30 and TRBJ1-5): SQTIHQWPATLVQPVGSPLSLECTVEGTSNPNLYWYRQAAGRGLQLLFYSVGIGQISSEVPQNLSASRPQDRQFILSSKKLLLSDSGFYLCAWSVLGGRQPQHFGDGTRLSIL.

The chain has TRBV13 and TRBJ2-7; 9 nucleotides align to TRBD2. The CDR3 loop spans 14 amino acids. Germline values: CDR1 PRHDT, CDR2 FYEKMQ (reference sequence). The J segment lost 4 bases and the V segment lost 5 bases, leaving 6 bases of the junction unmatched. CDR3 residues: CASSLAGYKYEQYF. The CDR3 region has the DNA TGTGCCAGCAGCCTAGCGGGATATAAGTACGAGCAGTACTTC.

The J gene is TRBJ2-1, the V gene TRBV7-9; no firm D call. V lost 5 bases and J lost 8, with 10 bases in between. The germline gives CDR1 SEHNR, CDR2 FQNEAQ (reference sequence). This CDR3 has 12 residues. The CDR3: CASSPVSDEQFF. DNA for the CDR3: TGTGCCAGCAGCCCCGTTTCGGATGAGCAGTTCTTC.

In this sample, this clone turned up once. The chain recombines TRBV7-6 with TRBJ1-2, with 7 bases aligning to TRBD1. In germline, CDR1 is SGHVS, CDR2 FNYEAQ. The CDR3 sequence is 13 residues long. Trimming at V came to 4 bases and at J to 2 bases, leaving 1 base not matched to a gene. This chain's CDR3 is CASSWGQNYGYTF. The CDR3 coding sequence is TGTGCCAGCAGCTGGGGACAGAACTATGGCTACACCTTC.

The CDR3 nucleotides read TGTGCCAGCAGTGTGTCGGGGGGGCAAAGCTCCTACAATGAGCAGTTCTTC. It encodes CASSVSGGQSSYNEQFF. The rearrangement links TRBV6-4 to TRBJ2-1, with TRBD2 matching over 8 bases. The V segment lost 4 bases and the J segment 0 bases; nucleotides outside the gene matches: 8. The CDR3 runs to 17 residues. Looked up from germline, CDR1 is MRHNA and CDR2 is SNTAGT.

This rearrangement joins TRBV27 to TRBJ1-6; D perhaps matches TRBD1 (5 bases). CDR1 and CDR2 from the germline V gene are MNHEY and SMNVEV (reference sequence). Trimming took off 8 bases at V and 7 bases at J, with 12 bases between the two ends. The CDR3 is made up of 13 amino acids. The CDR3 DNA reads as TGTGCCAGCGGACAAATGGGGAATTCACCCCTCCACTTT. This codes for CASGQMGNSPLHF.

The chain uses TRBV7-9 and TRBJ2-7; TRBD1 agrees at 7 bases. Per germline, CDR1 SEHNR and CDR2 FQNEAQ (reference sequence). The CDR3 covers 13 residues. With 0 bases clipped from V and 5 bases from J, the junction kept 1 base outside the gene matches. This chain's CDR3 is CASSLATGNEQYF. In DNA, the CDR3 is TGTGCCAGCAGCTTAGCGACAGGGAACGAGCAGTACTTC. The variable domain in full, completed from reference TRBV7-9 and TRBJ2-7, reads DTGVSQNPRHKITKRGQNVTFRCDPISEHNRLYWYRQTLGQGPEFLTYFQNEAQLEKSRLLSDRFSAERPKGSFSTLEIQRTEQGDSAMYLCASSLATGNEQYFGPGTRLTVT.